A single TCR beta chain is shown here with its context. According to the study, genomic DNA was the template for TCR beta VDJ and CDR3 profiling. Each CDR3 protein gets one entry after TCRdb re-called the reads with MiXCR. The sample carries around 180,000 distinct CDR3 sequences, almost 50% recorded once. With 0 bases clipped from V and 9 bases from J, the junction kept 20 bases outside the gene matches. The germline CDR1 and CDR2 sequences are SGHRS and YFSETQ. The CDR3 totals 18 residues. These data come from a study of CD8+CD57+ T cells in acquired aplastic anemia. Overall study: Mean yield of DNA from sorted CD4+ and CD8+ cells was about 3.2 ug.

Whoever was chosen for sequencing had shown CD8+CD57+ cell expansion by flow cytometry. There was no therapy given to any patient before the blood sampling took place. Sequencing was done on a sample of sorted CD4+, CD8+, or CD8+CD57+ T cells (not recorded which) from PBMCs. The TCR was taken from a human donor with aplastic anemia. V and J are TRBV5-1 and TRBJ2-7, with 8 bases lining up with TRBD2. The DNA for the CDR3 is TGCGCCAGCAGCTTGGAAGTCAAACTAGCGGAAGGACTACGACGGCAGTACTTC. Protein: CASSLEVKLAEGLRRQYF.